This T cell receptor (beta chain) stems from a study of control samples from healthy donors and cancer patients. Trimming took off 5 bases at V and 3 bases at J, with 11 bases between the two ends. The CDR3 has 14 residues. The germline CDR1 and CDR2 sequences are SGHTA and FQGNSA. Only in-frame clones appear in the TCRdb table, and some are missing; sequencing was by immunoSEQ multiplex PCR. The data contain 90,000 or so clones, around 89% of them singletons. The receptor's source is a woman in her 70s in good health. The rearrangement joins TRBV7-2 to TRBJ1-5, with D tentatively TRBD1 (5 bases). Sequencing used blood. The CDR3 sequence: CASSAGGNNQPQHF. CDR3 nucleotide sequence: TGTGCCAGCAGCGCGGGGGGGAACAATCAGCCCCAGCATTTT.